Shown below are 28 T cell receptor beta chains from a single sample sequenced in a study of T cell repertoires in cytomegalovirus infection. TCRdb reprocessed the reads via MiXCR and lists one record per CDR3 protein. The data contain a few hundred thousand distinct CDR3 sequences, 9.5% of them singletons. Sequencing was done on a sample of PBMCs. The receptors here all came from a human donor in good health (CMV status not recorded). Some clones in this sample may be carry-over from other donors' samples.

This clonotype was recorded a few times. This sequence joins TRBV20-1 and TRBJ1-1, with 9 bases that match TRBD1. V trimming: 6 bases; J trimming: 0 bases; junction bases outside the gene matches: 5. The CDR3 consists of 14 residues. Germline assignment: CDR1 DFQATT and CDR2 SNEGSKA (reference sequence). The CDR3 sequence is CSAEDRGLNTEAFF. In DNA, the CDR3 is TGCAGTGCCGAGGACAGGGGATTGAACACTGAAGCTTTCTTT.

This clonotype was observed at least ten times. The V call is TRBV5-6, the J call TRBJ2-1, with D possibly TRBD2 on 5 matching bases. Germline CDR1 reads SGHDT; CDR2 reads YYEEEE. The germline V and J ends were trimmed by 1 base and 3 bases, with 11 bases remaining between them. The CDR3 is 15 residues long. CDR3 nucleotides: TGTGCCAGCAGCTTGAGTCTAGCCGACTACAATGAGCAGTTCTTC. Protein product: CASSLSLADYNEQFF.

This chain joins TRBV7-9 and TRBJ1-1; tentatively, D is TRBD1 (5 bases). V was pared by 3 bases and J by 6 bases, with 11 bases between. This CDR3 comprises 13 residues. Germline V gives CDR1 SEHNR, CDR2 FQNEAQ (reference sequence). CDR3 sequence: CASSFQGTPEAFF. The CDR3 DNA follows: TGTGCCAGCAGCTTCCAGGGTACCCCTGAAGCTTTCTTT.

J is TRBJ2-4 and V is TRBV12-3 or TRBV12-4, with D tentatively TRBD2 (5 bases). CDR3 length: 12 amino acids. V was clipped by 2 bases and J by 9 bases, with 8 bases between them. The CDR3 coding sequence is TGTGCCAGCAGTTTAAGAGGGAGCATTCAGTACTTC. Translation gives CASSLRGSIQYF.

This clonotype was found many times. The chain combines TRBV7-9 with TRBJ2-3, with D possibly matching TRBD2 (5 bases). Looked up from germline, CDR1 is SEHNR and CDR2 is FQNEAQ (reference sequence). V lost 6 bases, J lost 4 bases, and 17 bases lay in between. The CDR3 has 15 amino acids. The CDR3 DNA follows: TGTGCCAGCAGTTCCTATAGCGTTCCCCCAGATACGCAGTATTTT. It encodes CASSSYSVPPDTQYF.

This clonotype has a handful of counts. The CDR3: CASVGGGYGEQFF. The CDR3 nucleotides are TGTGCCAGCGTTGGGGGCGGGTACGGTGAGCAGTTCTTC. J is TRBJ2-1 and V is TRBV28; the D gene is possibly TRBD1 (6 bases). V was shortened by 8 bases and J by 9 bases, with 17 bases between the two germline ends. The V gene's germline CDR1 is MDHEN and CDR2 SYDVKM. The CDR3 covers 13 residues.

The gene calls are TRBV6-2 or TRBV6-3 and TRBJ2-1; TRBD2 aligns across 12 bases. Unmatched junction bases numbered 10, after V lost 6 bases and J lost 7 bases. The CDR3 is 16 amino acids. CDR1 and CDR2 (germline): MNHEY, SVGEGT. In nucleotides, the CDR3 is TGTGCCAGCAGCACTCTAGCGGGAGGGCCATGGAATGAGCAGTTCTTC. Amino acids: CASSTLAGGPWNEQFF.

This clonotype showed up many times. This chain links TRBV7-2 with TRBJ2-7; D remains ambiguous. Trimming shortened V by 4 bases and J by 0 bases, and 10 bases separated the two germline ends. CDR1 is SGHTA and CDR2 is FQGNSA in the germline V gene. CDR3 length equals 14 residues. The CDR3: CASSSLRYSYEQYF. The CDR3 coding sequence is TGTGCCAGCAGCTCCCTGCGGTACTCCTACGAGCAGTACTTC.

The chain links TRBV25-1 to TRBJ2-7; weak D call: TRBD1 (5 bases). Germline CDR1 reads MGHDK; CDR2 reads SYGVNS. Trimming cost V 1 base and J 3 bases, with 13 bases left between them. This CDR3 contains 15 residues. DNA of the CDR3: TGTGCCAGCAGTGAATTGGGGCACGGGTGCTACGAGCAGTACTTC. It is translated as CASSELGHGCYEQYF.

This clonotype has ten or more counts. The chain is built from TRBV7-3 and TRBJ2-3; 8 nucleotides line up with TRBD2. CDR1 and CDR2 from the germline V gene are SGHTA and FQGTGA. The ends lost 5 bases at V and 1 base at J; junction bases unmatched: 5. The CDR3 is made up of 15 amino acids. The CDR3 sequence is CASSLLAGRTDTQYF. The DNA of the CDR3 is TGTGCCAGCAGCCTCTTAGCGGGACGCACAGATACGCAGTATTTT.

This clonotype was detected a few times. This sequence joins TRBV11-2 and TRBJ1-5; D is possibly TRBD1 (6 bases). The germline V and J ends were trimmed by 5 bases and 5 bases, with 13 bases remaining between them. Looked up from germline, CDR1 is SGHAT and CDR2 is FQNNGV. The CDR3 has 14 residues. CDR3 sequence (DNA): TGTGCCAGCAGCCCCGGGACAACCTATCAGCCCCAGCATTTT. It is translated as CASSPGTTYQPQHF.

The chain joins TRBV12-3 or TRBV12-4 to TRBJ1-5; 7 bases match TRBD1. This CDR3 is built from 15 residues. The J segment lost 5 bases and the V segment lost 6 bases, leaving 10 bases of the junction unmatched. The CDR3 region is CASSLQDRRHQPQHF. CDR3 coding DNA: TGTGCCAGCAGCCTCCAGGACAGGAGACATCAGCCCCAGCATTTT.

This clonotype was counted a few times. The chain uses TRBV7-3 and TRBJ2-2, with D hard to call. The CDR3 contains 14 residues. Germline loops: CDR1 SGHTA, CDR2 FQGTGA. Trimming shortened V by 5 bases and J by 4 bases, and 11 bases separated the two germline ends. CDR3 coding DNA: TGTGCCAGCAGCCCCCGGTCATCCACCGGGGAGCTGTTTTTT. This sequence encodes CASSPRSSTGELFF. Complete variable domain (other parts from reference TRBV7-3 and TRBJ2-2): GAGVSQTPSNKVTEKGKYVELRCDPISGHTALYWYRQSLGQGPEFLIYFQGTGAADDSGLPNDRFFAVRPEGSVSTLKIQRTERGDSAVYLCASSPRSSTGELFFGEGSRLTVL.

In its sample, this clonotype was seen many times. CDR3 DNA sequence: TGTGCCAGCAGCTCCCAGACTAGCGGGATGCTGAGCTATGAGCAGTTCTTC. Amino acid sequence: CASSSQTSGMLSYEQFF. V and J are TRBV7-2 and TRBJ2-1; the match to TRBD2 covers 11 bases. V dropped 4 bases and J dropped 8; count of bases not matched to a gene: 13. Germline loops: CDR1 SGHTA, CDR2 FQGNSA. This CDR3 is built from 17 residues.

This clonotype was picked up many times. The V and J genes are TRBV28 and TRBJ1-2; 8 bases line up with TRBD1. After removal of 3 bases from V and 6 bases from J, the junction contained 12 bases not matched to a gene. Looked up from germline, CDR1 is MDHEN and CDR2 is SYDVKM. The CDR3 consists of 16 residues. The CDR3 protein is CASSLDLGTGSDGYTF. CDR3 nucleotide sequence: TGTGCCAGCAGTTTGGACCTAGGGACAGGTTCAGATGGCTACACCTTC.

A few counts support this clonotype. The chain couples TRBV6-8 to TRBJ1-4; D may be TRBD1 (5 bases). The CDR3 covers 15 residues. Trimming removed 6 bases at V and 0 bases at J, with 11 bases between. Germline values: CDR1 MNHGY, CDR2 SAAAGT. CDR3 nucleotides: TGTGCCAGCAGCTCGGGGGGAGCAACTAATGAAAAACTGTTTTTT. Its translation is CASSSGGATNEKLFF.

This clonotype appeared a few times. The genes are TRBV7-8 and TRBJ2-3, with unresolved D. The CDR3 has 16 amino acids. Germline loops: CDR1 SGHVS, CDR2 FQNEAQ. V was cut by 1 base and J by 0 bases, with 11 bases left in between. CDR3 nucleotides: TGTGCCAGCAGCTTAGACGCGGCGCCGAGCACAGATACGCAGTATTTT. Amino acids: CASSLDAAPSTDTQYF.

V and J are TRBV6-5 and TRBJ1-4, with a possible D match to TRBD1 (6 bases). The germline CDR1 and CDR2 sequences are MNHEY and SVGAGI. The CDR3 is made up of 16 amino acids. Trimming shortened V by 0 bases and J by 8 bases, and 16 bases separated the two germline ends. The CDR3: CASSYSSPRGREKLFF. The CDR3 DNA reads TGTGCCAGCAGTTACTCGAGCCCCAGGGGACGGGAAAAACTGTTTTTT.

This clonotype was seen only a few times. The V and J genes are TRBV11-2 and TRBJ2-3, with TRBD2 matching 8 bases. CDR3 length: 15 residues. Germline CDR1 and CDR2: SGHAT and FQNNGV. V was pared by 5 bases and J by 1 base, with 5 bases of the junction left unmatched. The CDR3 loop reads CASSPGTRRTDTQYF. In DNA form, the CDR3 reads TGTGCCAGCAGCCCCGGGACTAGGCGCACAGATACGCAGTATTTT.

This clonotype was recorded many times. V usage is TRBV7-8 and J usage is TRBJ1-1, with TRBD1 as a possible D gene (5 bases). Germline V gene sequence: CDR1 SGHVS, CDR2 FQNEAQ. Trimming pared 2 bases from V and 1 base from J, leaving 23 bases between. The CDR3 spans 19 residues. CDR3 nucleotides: TGTGCCAGCAGCTTAAGGGAGGCAGGGCGTCACATAACGAACACTGAAGCTTTCTTT. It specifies CASSLREAGRHITNTEAFF.

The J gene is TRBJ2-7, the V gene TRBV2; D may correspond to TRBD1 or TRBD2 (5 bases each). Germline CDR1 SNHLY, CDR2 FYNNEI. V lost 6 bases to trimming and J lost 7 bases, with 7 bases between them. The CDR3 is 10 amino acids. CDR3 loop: CASRRGEQYF. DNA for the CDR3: TGTGCCAGCAGGAGGGGTGAGCAGTACTTC.

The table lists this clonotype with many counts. This CDR3 is CATGPGINQPQHF. CDR3 nucleotide sequence: TGTGCCACCGGACCGGGGATAAATCAGCCCCAGCATTTT. The chain has TRBV7-2 and TRBJ1-5; D is unclear. CDR3 length equals 13 residues. CDR1 SGHTA and CDR2 FQGNSA come from the germline V gene. The V gene lost 10 bases and the J gene lost 4 bases, with 14 bases spanning the gap.

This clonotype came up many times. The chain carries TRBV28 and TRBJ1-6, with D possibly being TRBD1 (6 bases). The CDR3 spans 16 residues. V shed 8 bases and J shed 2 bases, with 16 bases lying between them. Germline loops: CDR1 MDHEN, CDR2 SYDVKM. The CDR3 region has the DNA TGTGCCAGCGGTGGAGGGGGAAGGACCTATAATTCACCCCTCCACTTT. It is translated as CASGGGGRTYNSPLHF.

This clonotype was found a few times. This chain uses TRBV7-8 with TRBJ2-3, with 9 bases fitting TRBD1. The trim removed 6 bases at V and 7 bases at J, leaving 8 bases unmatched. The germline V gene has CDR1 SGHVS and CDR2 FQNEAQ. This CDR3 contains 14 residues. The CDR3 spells CASSILQGANTQYF. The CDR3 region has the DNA TGTGCCAGCAGTATCCTACAGGGGGCAAATACGCAGTATTTT.

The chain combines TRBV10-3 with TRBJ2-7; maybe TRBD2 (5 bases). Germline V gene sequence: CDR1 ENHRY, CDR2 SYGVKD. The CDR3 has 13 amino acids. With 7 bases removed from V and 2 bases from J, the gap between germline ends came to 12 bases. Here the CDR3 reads CAIKSGSPYEQYF. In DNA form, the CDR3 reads TGTGCCATCAAGTCGGGGTCCCCCTACGAGCAGTACTTC.

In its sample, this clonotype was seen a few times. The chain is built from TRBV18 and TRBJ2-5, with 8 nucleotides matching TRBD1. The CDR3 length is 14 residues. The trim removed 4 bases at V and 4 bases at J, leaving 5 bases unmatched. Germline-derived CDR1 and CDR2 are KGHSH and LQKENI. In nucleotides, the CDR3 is TGTGCCAGCTCACAGGGACAGGAGCCAGAGACCCAGTACTTC. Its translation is CASSQGQEPETQYF.

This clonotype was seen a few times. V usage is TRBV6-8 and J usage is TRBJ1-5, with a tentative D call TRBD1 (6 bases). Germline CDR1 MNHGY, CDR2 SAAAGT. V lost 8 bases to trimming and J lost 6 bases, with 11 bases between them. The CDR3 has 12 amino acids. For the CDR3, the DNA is TGTGCCAGCGCACAGGGCGGTCAGCCCCAGCATTTT. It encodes CASAQGGQPQHF.

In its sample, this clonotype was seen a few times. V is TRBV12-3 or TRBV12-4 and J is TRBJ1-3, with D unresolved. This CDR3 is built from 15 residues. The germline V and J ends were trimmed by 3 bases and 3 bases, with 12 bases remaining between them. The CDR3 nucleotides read TGTGCCAGCAGTTTTGGGAGAGGAGGTGGAAACACCATATATTTT. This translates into CASSFGRGGGNTIYF.